This T cell receptor beta chain was sequenced for a study of blood T cell repertoires in COVID-19. The CDR3 covers 12 residues. Germline values: CDR1 SNHLY, CDR2 FYNNEI. V was pared by 8 bases and J by 7 bases, with 7 bases of the junction left unmatched. Participant age was about 18 to 89 years, and participants resided in roughly 25 US areas. Assignment of participants to cohorts was predicated upon participant-reported clinical history. Cohort 3 recovery required two negative PCRs, clearance, or symptom resolution. TCRdb's table, derived via immunoSEQ multiplex PCR, lists solely in-frame clones and lacks some. In the table there are 150,000 to 250,000 clones, around 90% of which are singletons.

This clonotype was obtained from a woman aged 30 to 39 who had recovered from COVID-19. The chain employs TRBV2 and TRBJ1-1; 7 bases map to TRBD1. The sequencing sample was made of PBMCs or T cells enriched from blood (not recorded which). CDR3 sequence: CASPGQEDEAFF. CDR3 nucleotide sequence: TGTGCCAGCCCCGGACAGGAGGATGAAGCTTTCTTT.